This T cell receptor beta chain was captured in a study of Graves' ophthalmopathy and Graves' hyperthyroidism. Study findings and constraints: Both an approximately 71% sensitivity and an approximately 72% specificity characterized the model's predictions of ophthalmopathy progression. The blood repertoire also included most expanded thyroid clonotypes above 0.001 frequency.

Concerning this clonotype itself: Its antigen is as yet unknown.

The CDR3 covers 15 residues. Germline lookup yields CDR1 MNHNS and CDR2 SASEGT. Trimming left V 5 bases short and J 1 base short, with 14 bases between. The sequenced template was RNA, covering the TCR beta CDR3 region. Following a first-round RT-PCR that used HTBI primers, a second-round multiplex PCR was carried out. TCRdb re-derived calls from the multiplex PCR reads in MiXCR, one entry per CDR3 protein. This sample yields approximately 410,000 distinct CDR3 sequences, of which approximately 15% are seen a single time; roughly 7% belongs to the top ten. Enrolled hyperthyroidism patients had a new diagnosis, a duration under 2 months, and an age of 18 to 65.

This clonotype was obtained from a woman aged 18-35 years with stable Graves' hyperthyroidism. The chain links TRBV6-1 to TRBJ1-1; no clear D gene. Material: peripheral blood. CDR3 in amino acids: CASSKFGAQNTEAFF. In nucleotides, the CDR3 is TGTGCCAGCAGTAAATTTGGAGCTCAGAACACTGAAGCTTTCTTT.